This section outlines one T cell receptor (beta chain) sequence together with its context. Indicated treatment: roughly 19 received Ad26.COV2.S at low or high dose, single or two shots; roughly 5 received placebo; per-sample allocation not given. The study sampled participants on day 63 after the first vaccine or placebo injection. This sample is drawn from a study of Ad26.COV2.S vaccination and SARS-CoV-2 variants. Libraries were prepared by immunoSEQ multiplex PCR; TCRdb keeps only in-frame clonotypes and omits some of them. Among 400,000 to 450,000 clones listed, around 90% were seen once. The CDR3 extends over 17 amino acids. Looked up from germline, CDR1 is LGHDT and CDR2 is YNNKEL (reference sequence). Unmatched junction bases numbered 10, after V lost 5 bases and J lost 6 bases.

The source was peripheral blood, collected in a trial of Ad26.COV2.S vaccine versus placebo. This TCR was recovered from a person between 18 and 59 years old who received the Ad26.COV2.S COVID-19 vaccine or a placebo. V is TRBV3-1 (or the pseudogene TRBV3-2) and J is TRBJ2-3; the match to TRBD2 covers 14 bases. The CDR3 reads CASSERWGLAGADTQYF. DNA for the CDR3: TGTGCCAGCAGCGAAAGATGGGGACTAGCGGGAGCCGATACGCAGTATTTT.